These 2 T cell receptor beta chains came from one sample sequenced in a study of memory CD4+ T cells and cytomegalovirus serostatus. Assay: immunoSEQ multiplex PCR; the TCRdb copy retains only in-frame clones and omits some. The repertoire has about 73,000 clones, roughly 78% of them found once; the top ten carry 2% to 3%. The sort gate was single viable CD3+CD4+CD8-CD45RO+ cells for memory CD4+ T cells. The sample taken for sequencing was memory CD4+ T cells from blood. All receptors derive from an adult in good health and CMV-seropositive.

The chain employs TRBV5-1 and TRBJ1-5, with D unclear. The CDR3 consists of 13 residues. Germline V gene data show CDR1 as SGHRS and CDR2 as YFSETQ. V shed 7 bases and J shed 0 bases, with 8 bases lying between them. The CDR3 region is CASAYSSNQPQHF. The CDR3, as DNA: TGCGCCAGCGCTTACAGTAGCAATCAGCCCCAGCATTTT.

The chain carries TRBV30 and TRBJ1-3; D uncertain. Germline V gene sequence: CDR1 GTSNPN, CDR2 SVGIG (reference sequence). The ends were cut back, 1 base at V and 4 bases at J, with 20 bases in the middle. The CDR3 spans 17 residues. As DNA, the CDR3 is TGTGCCTGGAGTGACCCCGGGCGAGGGCATTGGGGAAACACCATATATTTT. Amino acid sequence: CAWSDPGRGHWGNTIYF.